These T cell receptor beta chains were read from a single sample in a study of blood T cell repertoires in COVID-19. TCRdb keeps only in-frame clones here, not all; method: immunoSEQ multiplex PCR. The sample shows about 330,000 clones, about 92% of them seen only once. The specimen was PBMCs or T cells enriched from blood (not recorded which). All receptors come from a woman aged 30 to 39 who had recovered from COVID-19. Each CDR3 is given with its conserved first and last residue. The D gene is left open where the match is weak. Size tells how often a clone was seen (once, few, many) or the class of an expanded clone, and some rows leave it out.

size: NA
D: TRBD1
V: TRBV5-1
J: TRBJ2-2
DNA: TGCGCCAGCAGCTTTTCCGGGACAGAGGGCGGGGAGCTGTTTTTT
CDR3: CASSFSGTEGGELFF

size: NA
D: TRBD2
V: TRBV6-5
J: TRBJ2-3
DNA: TGTGCCAGCAGTTACTTAACTAGCGGGGGGGCAGATACGCAGTATTTT
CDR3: CASSYLTSGGADTQYF

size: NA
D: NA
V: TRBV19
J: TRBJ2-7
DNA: TGTGCCAGTAGTGTCTCCGGGACAAGGGGGTACGAGCAGTACTTC
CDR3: CASSVSGTRGYEQYF

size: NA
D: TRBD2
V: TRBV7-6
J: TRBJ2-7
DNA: TGTGCCAGCAGCTTAGGAGGGAGCGGGGCCTACGAGCAGTACTTC
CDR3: CASSLGGSGAYEQYF

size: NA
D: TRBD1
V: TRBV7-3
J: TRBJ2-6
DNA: TGTGCCAGCAGCTTAATCGACAGGGGTGCCTCTGGGGCCAACGTCCTGACTTTC
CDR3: CASSLIDRGASGANVLTF

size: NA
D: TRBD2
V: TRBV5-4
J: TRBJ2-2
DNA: TGTGCCAGCAGCTCGGGCGGGCGAGTAGCGGGGGGGACCGGGGAGCTGTTTTTT
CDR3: CASSSGGRVAGGTGELFF

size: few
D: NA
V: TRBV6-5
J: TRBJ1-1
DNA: TGTGCCAGCAGTTATGAGTGGAACACTGAAGCTTTCTTT
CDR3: CASSYEWNTEAFF

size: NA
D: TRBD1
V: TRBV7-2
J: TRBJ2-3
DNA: TGTGCCAGCAGCCTACAGGGGGCGGGCACAGATACGCAGTATTTT
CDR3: CASSLQGAGTDTQYF

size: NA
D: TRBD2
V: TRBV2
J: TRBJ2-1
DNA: TGTGCCAGCAGTGTCGAGCGGGGTTACAATGAGCAGTTCTTC
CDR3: CASSVERGYNEQFF

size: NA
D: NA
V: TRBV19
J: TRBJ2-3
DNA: TGTGCCAGTAGCTCGATAGGGGTAGATACGCAGTATTTT
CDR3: CASSSIGVDTQYF

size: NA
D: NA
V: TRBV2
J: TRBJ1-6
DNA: TGTGCCAGCAGTGGGAGTAATTCACCCCTCCACTTT
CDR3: CASSGSNSPLHF

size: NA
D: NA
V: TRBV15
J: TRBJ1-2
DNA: TGTGCCACCAGCAGAGCCCCCACTAACTATGGCTACACCTTC
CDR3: CATSRAPTNYGYTF

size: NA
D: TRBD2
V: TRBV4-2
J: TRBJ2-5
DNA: TGTGCCAGCAGCCAAGCAGGGGTAGCGGGGGTCCAAGAGACCCAGTACTTC
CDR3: CASSQAGVAGVQETQYF

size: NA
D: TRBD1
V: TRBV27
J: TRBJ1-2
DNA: TGTGCCAGCAGTTCGCAGGGGGCTGTCGGTGGCTACACCTTC
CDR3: CASSSQGAVGGYTF

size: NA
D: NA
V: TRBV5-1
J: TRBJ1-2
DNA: TGCGCCAGCAGCCCGGGGGGGGGAACGACAGTTTTCTATCTTCGATATGGCTACACCTTC
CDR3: CASSPGGGTTVFYLRYGYTF

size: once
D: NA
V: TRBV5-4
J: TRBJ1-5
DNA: TGTGCCAGCAGCTTGGACGGACAGCGCAATCAGCCCCAGCATTTT
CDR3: CASSLDGQRNQPQHF

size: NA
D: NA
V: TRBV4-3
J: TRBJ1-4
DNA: TGCGCCAGCAGCCAAGATTTAGCCGTAAAGAGGGAAAAACTGTTTTTT
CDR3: CASSQDLAVKREKLFF

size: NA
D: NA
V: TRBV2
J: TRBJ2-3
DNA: TGTGCCAGCAGTGAAGGGCCCACAGATACGCAGTATTTT
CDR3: CASSEGPTDTQYF

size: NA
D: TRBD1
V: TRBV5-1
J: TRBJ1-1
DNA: TGCGCCAGCAGCCCGGGACAGGGAAGCGAGAACACTGAAGCTTTCTTT
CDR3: CASSPGQGSENTEAFF

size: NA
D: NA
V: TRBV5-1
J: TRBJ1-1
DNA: TGCGCCAGCAAGGGCCAGGCAGGGCAAAGCACTGAAGCTTTCTTT
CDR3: CASKGQAGQSTEAFF

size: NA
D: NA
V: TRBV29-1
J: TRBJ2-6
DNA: TGCAGCGTTGAATCAGGTTCTGGGGCCAACGTCCTGACTTTC
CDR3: CSVESGSGANVLTF

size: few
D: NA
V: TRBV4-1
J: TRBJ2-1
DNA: TGCGCCAGCAGCCAGGGCCCCCGGGACAAATACAATGAGCAGTTCTTC
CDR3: CASSQGPRDKYNEQFF

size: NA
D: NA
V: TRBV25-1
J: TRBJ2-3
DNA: TGTGCCAGTCAGGGGAGGGTGGCACACACAGATACGCAGTATTTT
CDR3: CASQGRVAHTDTQYF

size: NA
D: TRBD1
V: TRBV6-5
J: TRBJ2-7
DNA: TGTGCCAGCAGCTACCTCGGACAGGGGCACGAGCAGTACTTC
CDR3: CASSYLGQGHEQYF

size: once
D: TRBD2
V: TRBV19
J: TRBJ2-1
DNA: TGTGCCAGTAGAGCGGGGAACACGTACAATGAGCAGTTCTTC
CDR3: CASRAGNTYNEQFF

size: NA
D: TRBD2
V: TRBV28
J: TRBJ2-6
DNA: TGTGCCAGCAGTTTTCGGACTAGCGGGAGGGCCTTAACTGGGGCCAACGTCCTGACTTTC
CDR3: CASSFRTSGRALTGANVLTF

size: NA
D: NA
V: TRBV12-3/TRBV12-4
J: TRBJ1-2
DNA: TGTGCCAGCGGTAAGGGAGGATATGGCTACACCTTC
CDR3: CASGKGGYGYTF

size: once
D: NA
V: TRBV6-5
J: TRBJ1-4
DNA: TGTGCCAGGGTGTGTAACAGGGAAAGTGAAAAACTGTTTTTT
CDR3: CARVCNRESEKLFF

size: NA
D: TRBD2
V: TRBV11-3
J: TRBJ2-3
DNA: TGTGCCAGCAGCCTCTCGCGGGGGATCGGCACAGATACGCAGTATTTT
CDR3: CASSLSRGIGTDTQYF

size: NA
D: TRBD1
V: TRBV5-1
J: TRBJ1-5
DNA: TGCGCCAGCAGCTTGGCGCCAGGGGGCGGTAACCAGCCCCAGCATTTT
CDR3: CASSLAPGGGNQPQHF

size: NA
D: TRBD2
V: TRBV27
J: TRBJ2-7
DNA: TGTGCCAGCAGTGCCCCGGGAGCGGGAGTGAGCGAGCAGTACTTC
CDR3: CASSAPGAGVSEQYF

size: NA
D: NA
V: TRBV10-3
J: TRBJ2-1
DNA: TGTGCCATCAATGGAGGGGACGGAGTACCCTACAATGAGCAGTTCTTC
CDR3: CAINGGDGVPYNEQFF

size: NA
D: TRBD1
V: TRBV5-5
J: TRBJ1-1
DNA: TGTGCCAGCAGCAACGGACAGGGCTTTAACACTGAAGCTTTCTTT
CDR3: CASSNGQGFNTEAFF

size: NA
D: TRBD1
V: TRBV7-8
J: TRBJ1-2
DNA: TGTGCCAGCAGTCCTCAGACAGGGTCTTATGGCTACACCTTC
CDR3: CASSPQTGSYGYTF

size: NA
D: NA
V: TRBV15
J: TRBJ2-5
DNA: TGTGCCACCAGCAGAGATGGAGGGATGGGGACCCAGTACTTC
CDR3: CATSRDGGMGTQYF

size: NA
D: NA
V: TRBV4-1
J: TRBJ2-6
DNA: TGCGCCAGCAGCCTAGGGGGAAGTGGGGCCAACGTCCTGACTTTC
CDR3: CASSLGGSGANVLTF

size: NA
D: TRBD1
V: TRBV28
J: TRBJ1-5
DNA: TGTGCCAGCAGCTCCGACAGGGGAGAGAATCAGCCCCAGCATTTT
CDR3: CASSSDRGENQPQHF

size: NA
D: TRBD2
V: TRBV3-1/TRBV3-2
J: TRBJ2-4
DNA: TGTGCCAGCAGCCCCAATACCGTCTCTTTTAGCGGGAGGGCCGAAAACATTCAGTACTTC
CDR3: CASSPNTVSFSGRAENIQYF

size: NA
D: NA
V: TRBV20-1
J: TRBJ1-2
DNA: TGCAGTGCTAGTGCACGGGGGGCCAGGGGCTACACCTTC
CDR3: CSASARGARGYTF

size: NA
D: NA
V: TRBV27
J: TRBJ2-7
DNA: TGTGCCAGCAGTGAACGTCTCGGGGGTGCCTACGAGCAGTACTTC
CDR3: CASSERLGGAYEQYF

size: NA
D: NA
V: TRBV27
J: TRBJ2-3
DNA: TGTGCCAGCAGTTTTAACGGGAGGGGGCCAGATACGCAGTATTTT
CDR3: CASSFNGRGPDTQYF

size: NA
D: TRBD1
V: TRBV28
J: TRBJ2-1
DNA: TGTGCCAGCAGTTTGACAGGGACCTACAATGAGCAGTTCTTC
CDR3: CASSLTGTYNEQFF